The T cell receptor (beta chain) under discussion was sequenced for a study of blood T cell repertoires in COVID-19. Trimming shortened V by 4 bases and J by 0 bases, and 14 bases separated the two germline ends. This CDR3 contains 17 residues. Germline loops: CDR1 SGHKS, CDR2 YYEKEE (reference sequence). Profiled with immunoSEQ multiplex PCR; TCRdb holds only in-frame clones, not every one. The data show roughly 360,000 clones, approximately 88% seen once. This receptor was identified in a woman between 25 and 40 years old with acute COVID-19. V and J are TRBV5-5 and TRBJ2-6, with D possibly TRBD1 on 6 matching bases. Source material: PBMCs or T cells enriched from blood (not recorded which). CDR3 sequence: CASSPGQSYSGANVLTF. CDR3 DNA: TGTGCCAGCAGCCCTGGACAGTCTTACTCTGGGGCCAACGTCCTGACTTTC.